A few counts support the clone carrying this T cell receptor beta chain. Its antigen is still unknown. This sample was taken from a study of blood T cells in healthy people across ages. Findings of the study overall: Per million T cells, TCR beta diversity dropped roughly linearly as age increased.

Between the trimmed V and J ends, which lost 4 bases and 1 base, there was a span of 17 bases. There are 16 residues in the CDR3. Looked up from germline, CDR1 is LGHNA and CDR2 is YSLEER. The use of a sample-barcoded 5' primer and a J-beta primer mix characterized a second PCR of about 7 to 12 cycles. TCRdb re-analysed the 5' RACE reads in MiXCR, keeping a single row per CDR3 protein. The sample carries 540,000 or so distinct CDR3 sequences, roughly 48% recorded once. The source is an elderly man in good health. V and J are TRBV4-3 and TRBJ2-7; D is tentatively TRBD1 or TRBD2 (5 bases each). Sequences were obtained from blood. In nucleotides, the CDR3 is TGCGCCAGCAGCCGAGCTCGGGACGGCCTGTCCTACGAGCAGTACTTC. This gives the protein CASSRARDGLSYEQYF.